The next 28 T cell receptor beta chains were all read from a single sample in a study of patients and donors after allogeneic stem cell transplantation. TCRdb called the RT-PCR reads again in MiXCR, with one record for every CDR3 protein. The sample yields under 30,000 distinct CDR3 sequences, approximately 8.8% seen once. Sequenced sample: blood, either unsorted or a sorted T cell fraction (not recorded which). These receptors all come from a human donor who was either an allogeneic HSCT recipient or a stem cell or donor lymphocyte infusion donor (not recorded which). It is not recorded whose cells these are; they may come from a transplant donor.

The rearrangement uses TRBV18 and TRBJ2-7, with TRBD1 matching over 7 bases. J gave up 5 bases and V 1 base, and 11 bases lay outside the gene matches. The CDR3 has 16 amino acids. Germline assignment: CDR1 KGHSH and CDR2 LQKENI. CDR3 amino acids: CASSPLAPTGVHEQYF. The CDR3 DNA follows: TGTGCCAGCTCACCACTTGCTCCAACAGGGGTCCACGAGCAGTACTTC.

This clonotype was seen a few times. Just one base apart from a much larger clone, this may be a read error. The chain combines TRBV2 with TRBJ1-1; perhaps TRBD1 as D (5 bases). Germline lookup yields CDR1 SNHLY and CDR2 FYNNEI. The CDR3 contains 15 residues. The V gene lost 9 bases and the J gene lost 3 bases, with 20 bases spanning the gap. The CDR3 spells CASAQKGRGDTEAFF. The CDR3 region has the DNA TGTGCCAGTGCCCAGAAGGGCCGGGGGGACACTGAAGCTTTCTTT.

This clonotype is labeled medium-sized. The chain has TRBV10-3 and TRBJ2-3, with TRBD1 matching 8 bases. V was pared by 6 bases and J by 2 bases, with 7 bases of the junction left unmatched. This CDR3 spans 15 amino acids. Germline-derived CDR1 and CDR2 are ENHRY and SYGVKD. DNA of the CDR3: TGTGCCATCAGGGACAGGGAGCATGACACAGATACGCAGTATTTT. Translating it yields CAIRDREHDTDTQYF.

This clonotype appeared many times. The rearrangement uses TRBV4-1 and TRBJ2-1; weak D call: TRBD2 (6 bases). This CDR3 region has 13 residues. In germline, CDR1 is MGHRA, CDR2 YSYEKL. V was shortened by 4 bases and J by 4 bases, with 8 bases between the two germline ends. CDR3 nucleotide sequence: TGCGCCAGCAGCCCGGGGACTTACAATGAGCAGTTCTTC. It translates to CASSPGTYNEQFF.

The rearrangement joins TRBV6-1 to TRBJ2-7; no definite D call. Germline-derived CDR1 and CDR2 are MNHNS and SASEGT. The CDR3 is 12 residues long. Deletions cut 6 bases from V and 3 bases from J, with 9 bases between. CDR3 nucleotide sequence: TGTGCCAGCAGCATCAGTGGCTACGAGCAGTACTTC. Its protein product is CASSISGYEQYF.

This clonotype occurred a few times. V and J are TRBV20-1 and TRBJ2-5; a weak D match, TRBD2 (5 bases). Per germline, CDR1 DFQATT and CDR2 SNEGSKA (reference sequence). V lost 2 bases and J 2 bases, leaving 6 bases between the germline ends. CDR3 length: 12 amino acids. The CDR3 loop is CSARRGQETQYF. CDR3 DNA: TGCAGTGCTAGACGGGGTCAAGAGACCCAGTACTTC.

This clonotype was observed many times. The rearrangement uses TRBV5-1 and TRBJ2-2, with a tentative D call TRBD1 (6 bases). Germline assignment: CDR1 SGHRS and CDR2 YFSETQ. This CDR3 is 16 amino acids long. V lost 3 bases and J lost 0, with 12 bases in between. The CDR3 reads CASSSDTGTNTGELFF. In DNA, the CDR3 is TGCGCCAGCAGCTCCGACACAGGGACGAACACCGGGGAGCTGTTTTTT.

This clonotype has ten or more counts. The chain links TRBV7-8 to TRBJ2-7; D ambiguous. Germline CDR1 is SGHVS and CDR2 is FQNEAQ. V shed 5 bases and J shed 3 bases, with 8 bases lying between them. The CDR3 runs to 12 residues. The CDR3 DNA sequence: TGTGCCAGCAGCCCCTCCCGCTACGAGCAGTACTTC. Its translation: CASSPSRYEQYF.

This clonotype has only a few counts. The genes are TRBV5-1 and TRBJ2-5; maybe TRBD1 (5 bases). Trimming cost V 5 bases and J 7 bases, with 15 bases left between them. This CDR3 comprises 13 residues. Germline-derived CDR1 and CDR2 are SGHRS and YFSETQ. The CDR3 coding sequence is TGCGCCAGCAGGGGGCAGGACATGAGGACCCAGTACTTC. Protein product: CASRGQDMRTQYF.

The chain combines TRBV20-1 with TRBJ2-1, with D perhaps assigned TRBD1 or TRBD2 (6 bases each). This CDR3 is 17 amino acids long. Trimming took off 3 bases at V and 1 base at J, with 19 bases between the two ends. Germline loops: CDR1 DFQATT, CDR2 SNEGSKA (reference sequence). The CDR3 is CSAREPRGEHSYNEQFF. The CDR3, as DNA: TGCAGTGCTAGGGAGCCAAGGGGGGAACATTCCTACAATGAGCAGTTCTTC.

Many counts were recorded for this clonotype. The gene calls are TRBV20-1 and TRBJ2-1, with 7 positions matching TRBD2. The CDR3 totals 15 residues. Looked up from germline, CDR1 is DFQATT and CDR2 is SNEGSKA (reference sequence). The J segment lost 8 bases and the V segment lost 4 bases, leaving 14 bases of the junction unmatched. The CDR3 DNA sequence: TGCAGTGCTAAGACCAGCGGGAAAGTGAATTATGAGCAGTTCTTC. This codes for CSAKTSGKVNYEQFF.

This clonotype was picked up many times. V is TRBV29-1 and J is TRBJ2-3, with D possibly matching TRBD1 (6 bases). There are 12 residues in the CDR3. Germline CDR1 is SQVTM and CDR2 is ANQGSEA. V was trimmed by 7 bases and J by 10 bases, leaving 18 bases between them. The CDR3 coding sequence is TGCAGCGCTGGGGACACCCCCCCCTCGCAGTATTTT. Translated: CSAGDTPPSQYF.

This clonotype was recorded at least ten times. The chain is built from TRBV25-1 and TRBJ1-1, with unresolved D. This CDR3 is built from 13 residues. CDR1 and CDR2 (germline): MGHDK, SYGVNS. V was cut by 3 bases and J by 6 bases, with 11 bases left in between. This CDR3 reads CASSDGSYAEAFF. CDR3 nucleotides: TGTGCCAGCAGTGACGGGTCGTACGCTGAAGCTTTCTTT.

The chain recombines TRBV9 with TRBJ2-1; D is unresolved. This CDR3 region has 13 residues. Trimming shortened V by 0 bases and J by 7 bases, and 8 bases separated the two germline ends. Germline CDR1 SGDLS, CDR2 YYNGEE. This CDR3 is CASSVATQNEQFF. The DNA for the CDR3 is TGTGCCAGCAGCGTAGCTACGCAGAATGAGCAGTTCTTC.

This clonotype appeared many times. This chain uses TRBV2 with TRBJ2-3; perhaps D is TRBD1 or TRBD2 (5 bases each). The CDR3 loop spans 14 amino acids. The V end was cut by 5 bases, the J end by 6 bases, with 15 bases between. Per the germline V gene, CDR1 is SNHLY and CDR2 is FYNNEI. Written as DNA, the CDR3 is TGTGCCAGCAGTCCGGGTCTTGAGGGGGATACGCAGTATTTT. Translating it yields CASSPGLEGDTQYF.

This clonotype was seen only a few times. The DNA for the CDR3 is TGTGCCTCACTTAGCGGGGGCCGGCCGTGGTTCTTC. Its translation: CASLSGGRPWFF. V is TRBV7-9 and J is TRBJ2-1; 9 nucleotides match TRBD2. With 11 bases clipped from V and 15 bases from J, the junction kept 14 bases outside the gene matches. The CDR3 loop spans 12 amino acids. Looked up from germline, CDR1 is SEHNR and CDR2 is FQNEAQ (reference sequence).

This clonotype came up many times. This chain links TRBV14 with TRBJ2-2; 9 nucleotides align to TRBD1. CDR3 length equals 19 residues. From germline, CDR1 is SGHDN and CDR2 FVKESK. Unmatched junction bases numbered 15, after V lost 0 bases and J lost 7 bases. The CDR3 nucleotides read TGTGCCAGCAGCCAAGAAACTAAGGTCCGGGACAGGGTCTACGGGGAGCTGTTTTTT. It encodes CASSQETKVRDRVYGELFF.

In its sample, this clonotype was seen many times. V gene TRBV10-2 combines with J gene TRBJ2-3, with D possibly matching TRBD1 (6 bases). The CDR3 is made up of 14 amino acids. Germline CDR1 is WSHSY and CDR2 is SAAADI. V was shortened by 8 bases and J by 5 bases, with 17 bases between the two germline ends. The chain's CDR3 is CASRQQGSRDTQYF. CDR3 bases: TGCGCCAGCCGACAACAGGGCTCACGAGATACGCAGTATTTT.

The chain combines TRBV6-1 with TRBJ1-2; 8 bases fit TRBD1. Germline V CDR1 and CDR2: MNHNS, SASEGT. The CDR3 extends over 14 amino acids. V dropped 4 bases and J dropped 9; count of bases not matched to a gene: 10. Here the CDR3 reads CASSAQDRAVRYTF. DNA of the CDR3: TGTGCCAGCAGTGCCCAGGACAGGGCGGTTCGCTACACCTTC.

This clonotype has ten or more counts. The V and J genes are TRBV4-2 and TRBJ1-3; TRBD1 matches at 11 bases. Germline V CDR1 and CDR2: LGHNA, YNFKEQ. J was trimmed by 4 bases and V by 0 bases; bases with no gene match: 2. The CDR3 runs 16 residues. The chain's CDR3 is CASSQEWTGGGNTIYF. The CDR3 DNA reads as TGTGCCAGCAGCCAAGAGTGGACAGGGGGCGGAAACACCATATATTTT.

This clonotype has more than one count but fewer than ten. The chain combines TRBV6-2 or TRBV6-3 with TRBJ1-1, with D maybe TRBD1 (6 bases). Germline CDR1 and CDR2: MNHEY and SVGEGT. This CDR3 has 12 amino acids. The V gene lost 4 bases and the J gene lost 8 bases, with 11 bases spanning the gap. The CDR3, as DNA: TGTGCCAGCAGTTTGGGGGGGCTCGAAGCTTTCTTT. Translation gives CASSLGGLEAFF.

The chain recombines TRBV5-6 with TRBJ1-2; tentatively, D is TRBD1 (5 bases). V was clipped by 1 base and J by 4 bases, with 14 bases between them. Per germline, CDR1 SGHDT and CDR2 YYEEEE. The CDR3 is made up of 15 amino acids. The CDR3 DNA is TGTGCCAGCAGCTTGCGCAGGGAGGTATCCTATGGCTACACCTTC. Translating gives CASSLRREVSYGYTF.

The chain uses TRBV6-5 and TRBJ1-1; TRBD1 matches at 8 bases. V dropped 3 bases and J dropped 6; count of bases not matched to a gene: 9. The length of the CDR3 is 15 residues. Germline CDR1 and CDR2: MNHEY and SVGAGI. CDR3 DNA: TGTGCCAGCAGTTATCCGGGGACAGGCGGCCCTGAAGCTTTCTTT. Translating gives CASSYPGTGGPEAFF.

The chain combines TRBV24-1 with TRBJ1-1; D is undetermined. The V gene's germline CDR1 is KGHDR and CDR2 SFDVKD. The CDR3 has 15 amino acids. Trimming left V 4 bases short and J 5 bases short, with 16 bases between. CDR3 coding DNA: TGTGCCACCAGTGACCCCGGCCGCCCGGGGACTGAAGCTTTCTTT. It specifies CATSDPGRPGTEAFF.

In its sample, this clonotype was seen many times. The chain employs TRBV7-9 and TRBJ1-1; no clear D gene. Trimming took 2 bases from V and 5 from J, leaving 6 bases between them. In germline, CDR1 is SEHNR, CDR2 FQNEAQ (reference sequence). The CDR3 has 12 amino acids. CDR3 sequence (DNA): TGTGCCAGCAGCTTAATTGATACTGAAGCTTTCTTT. This sequence encodes CASSLIDTEAFF.

This clonotype was seen a few times. The V call is TRBV20-1, the J call TRBJ2-7; 10 bases agree with TRBD1. The CDR3 loop spans 12 amino acids. With 6 bases clipped from V and 5 bases from J, the junction kept 4 bases outside the gene matches. CDR1 DFQATT and CDR2 SNEGSKA come from the germline V gene (reference sequence). The CDR3 DNA reads as TGCAGTGCCCCGACAGGGGGCGACGAGCAGTACTTC. This gives the protein CSAPTGGDEQYF.

This clonotype was recorded many times. The genes are TRBV5-1 and TRBJ2-5; the match to TRBD1 covers 8 bases. V was clipped by 0 bases and J by 3 bases; unmatched bases: 4. This CDR3 region has 15 residues. Germline V gene lookup returns CDR1 SGHRS and CDR2 YFSETQ. The CDR3 sequence is CASSLAGTGEETQYF. DNA for the CDR3: TGCGCCAGCAGCTTGGCAGGGACAGGCGAAGAGACCCAGTACTTC.

The gene calls are TRBV7-9 and TRBJ1-2, with D possibly being TRBD1 (5 bases). Trimming shortened V by 4 bases and J by 2 bases, and 8 bases separated the two germline ends. The CDR3 has 13 amino acids. Germline V lookup: CDR1 SEHNR, CDR2 FQNEAQ (reference sequence). In nucleotides, the CDR3 is TGTGCCAGCAGCTGGGACCTGAACTATGGCTACACCTTC. Translated: CASSWDLNYGYTF.